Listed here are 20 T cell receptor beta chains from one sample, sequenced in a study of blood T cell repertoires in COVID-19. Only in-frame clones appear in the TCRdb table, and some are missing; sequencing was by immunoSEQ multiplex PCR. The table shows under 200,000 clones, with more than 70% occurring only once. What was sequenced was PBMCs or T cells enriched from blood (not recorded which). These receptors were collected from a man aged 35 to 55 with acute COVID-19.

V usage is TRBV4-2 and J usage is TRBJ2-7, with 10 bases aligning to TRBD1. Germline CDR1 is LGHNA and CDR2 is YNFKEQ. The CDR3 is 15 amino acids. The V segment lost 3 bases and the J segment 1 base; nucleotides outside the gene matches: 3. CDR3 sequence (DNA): TGTGCCAGCAGCCATGGACAGGGGGTTTCCTACGAGCAGTACTTC. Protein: CASSHGQGVSYEQYF.

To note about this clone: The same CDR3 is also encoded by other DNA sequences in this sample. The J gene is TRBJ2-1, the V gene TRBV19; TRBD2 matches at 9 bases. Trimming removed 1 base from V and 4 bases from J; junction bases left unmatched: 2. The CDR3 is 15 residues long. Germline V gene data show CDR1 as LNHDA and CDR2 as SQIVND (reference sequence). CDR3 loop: CASSIGGRGYNEQFF. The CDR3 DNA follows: TGTGCCAGTAGTATAGGCGGGAGGGGATACAATGAGCAGTTCTTC.

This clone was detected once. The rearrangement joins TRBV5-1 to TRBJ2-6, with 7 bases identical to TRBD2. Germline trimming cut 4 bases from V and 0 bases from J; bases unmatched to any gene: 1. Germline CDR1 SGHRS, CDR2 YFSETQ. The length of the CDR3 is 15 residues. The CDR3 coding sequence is TGCGCCAGCAGCCCGGGGGGCTCTGGGGCCAACGTCCTGACTTTC. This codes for CASSPGGSGANVLTF.

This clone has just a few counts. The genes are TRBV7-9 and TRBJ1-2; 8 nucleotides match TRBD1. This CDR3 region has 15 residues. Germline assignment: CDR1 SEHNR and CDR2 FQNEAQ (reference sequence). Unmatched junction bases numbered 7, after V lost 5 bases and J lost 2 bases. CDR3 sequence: CASSPRRQGNYGYTF. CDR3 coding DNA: TGTGCCAGCAGCCCTCGGAGACAGGGGAACTATGGCTACACCTTC. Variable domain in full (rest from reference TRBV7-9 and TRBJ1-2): DTGVSQNPRHKITKRGQNVTFRCDPISEHNRLYWYRQTLGQGPEFLTYFQNEAQLEKSRLLSDRFSAERPKGSFSTLEIQRTEQGDSAMYLCASSPRRQGNYGYTFGSGTRLTVV.

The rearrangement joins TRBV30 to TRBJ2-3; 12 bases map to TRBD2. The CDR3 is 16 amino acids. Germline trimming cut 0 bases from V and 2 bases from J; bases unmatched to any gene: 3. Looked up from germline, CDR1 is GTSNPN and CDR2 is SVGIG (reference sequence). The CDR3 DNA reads TGTGCCTGGAGTGTTTGGACTAGCGGGGACACAGATACGCAGTATTTT. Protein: CAWSVWTSGDTDTQYF.

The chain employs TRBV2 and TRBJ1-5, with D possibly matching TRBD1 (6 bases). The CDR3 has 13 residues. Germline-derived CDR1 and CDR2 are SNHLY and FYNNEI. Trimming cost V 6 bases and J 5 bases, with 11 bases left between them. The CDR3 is CASREPGDQPQHF. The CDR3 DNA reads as TGTGCCAGCAGGGAGCCAGGGGATCAGCCCCAGCATTTT. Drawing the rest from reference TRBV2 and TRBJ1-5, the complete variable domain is EPEVTQTPSHQVTQMGQEVILRCVPISNHLYFYWYRQILGQKVEFLVSFYNNEISEKSEIFDDQFSVERPDGSNFTLKIRSTKLEDSAMYFCASREPGDQPQHFGDGTRLSIL.

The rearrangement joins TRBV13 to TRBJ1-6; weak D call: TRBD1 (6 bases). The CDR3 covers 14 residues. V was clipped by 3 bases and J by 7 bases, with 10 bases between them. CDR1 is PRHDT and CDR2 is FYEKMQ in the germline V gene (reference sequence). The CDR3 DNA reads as TGTGCCAGCAGCTTTGCGGACAGCAATTCACCCCTCCACTTT. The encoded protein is CASSFADSNSPLHF.

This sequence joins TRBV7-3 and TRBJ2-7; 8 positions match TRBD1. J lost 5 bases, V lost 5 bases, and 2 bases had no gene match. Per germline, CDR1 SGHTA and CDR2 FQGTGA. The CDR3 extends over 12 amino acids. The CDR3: CASSLGQDEQYF. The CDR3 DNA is TGTGCCAGCAGCCTGGGACAGGACGAGCAGTACTTC.

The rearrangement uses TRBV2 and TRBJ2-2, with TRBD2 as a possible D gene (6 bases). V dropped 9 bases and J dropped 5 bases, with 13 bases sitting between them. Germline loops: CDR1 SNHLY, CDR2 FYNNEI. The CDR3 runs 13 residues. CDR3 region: CARDGSGTGELFF. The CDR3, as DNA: TGTGCCAGGGACGGGAGCGGGACCGGGGAGCTGTTTTTT.

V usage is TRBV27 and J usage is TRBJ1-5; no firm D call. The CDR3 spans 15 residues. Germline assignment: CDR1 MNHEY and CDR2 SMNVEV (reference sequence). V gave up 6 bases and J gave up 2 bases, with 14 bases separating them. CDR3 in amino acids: CASRRLRSGNQPQHF. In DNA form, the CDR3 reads TGTGCCAGCAGAAGACTCCGGAGTGGCAATCAGCCCCAGCATTTT.

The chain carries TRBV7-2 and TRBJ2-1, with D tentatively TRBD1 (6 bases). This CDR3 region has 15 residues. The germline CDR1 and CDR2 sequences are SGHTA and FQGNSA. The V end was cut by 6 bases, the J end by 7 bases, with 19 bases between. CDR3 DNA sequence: TGTGCCAGCAGACGTACAGGGTTATTCCCTAATGAGCAGTTCTTC. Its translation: CASRRTGLFPNEQFF.

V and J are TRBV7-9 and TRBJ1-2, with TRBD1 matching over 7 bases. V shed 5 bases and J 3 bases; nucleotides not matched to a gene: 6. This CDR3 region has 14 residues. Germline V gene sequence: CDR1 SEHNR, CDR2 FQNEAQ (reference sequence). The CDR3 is CASSQQGIDYGYTF. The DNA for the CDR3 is TGTGCCAGCAGCCAACAGGGGATCGACTATGGCTACACCTTC.

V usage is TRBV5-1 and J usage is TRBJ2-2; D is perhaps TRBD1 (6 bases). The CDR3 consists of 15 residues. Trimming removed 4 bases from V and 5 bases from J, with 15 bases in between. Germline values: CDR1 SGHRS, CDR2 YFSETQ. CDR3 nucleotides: TGCGCCAGCAGCGCTGGGCAGGGGTATACCGGGGAGCTGTTTTTT. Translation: CASSAGQGYTGELFF. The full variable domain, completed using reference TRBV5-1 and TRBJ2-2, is KAGVTQTPRYLIKTRGQQVTLSCSPISGHRSVSWYQQTPGQGLQFLFEYFSETQRNKGNFPGRFSGRQFSNSRSEMNVSTLELGDSALYLCASSAGQGYTGELFFGEGSRLTVL.

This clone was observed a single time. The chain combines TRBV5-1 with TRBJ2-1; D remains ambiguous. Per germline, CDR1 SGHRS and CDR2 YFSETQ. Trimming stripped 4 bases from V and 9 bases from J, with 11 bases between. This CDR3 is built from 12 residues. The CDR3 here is CASSLSTSEQFF. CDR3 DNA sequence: TGCGCCAGCAGCCTATCTACGAGTGAGCAGTTCTTC.

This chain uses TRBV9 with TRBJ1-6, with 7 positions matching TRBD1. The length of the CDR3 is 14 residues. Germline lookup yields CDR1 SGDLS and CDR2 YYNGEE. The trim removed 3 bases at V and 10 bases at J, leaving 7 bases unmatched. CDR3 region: CASSADREGSPLHF. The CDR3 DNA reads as TGTGCCAGCAGCGCCGACAGGGAAGGATCACCCCTCCACTTT.

The CDR3 DNA sequence: TGTGCCAGCAGCTCCAGGGGGAGCACTGAAGCTTTCTTT. Translation: CASSSRGSTEAFF. The V call is TRBV28, the J call TRBJ1-1, with TRBD1 matching over 7 bases. CDR3 length: 13 amino acids. The V and J ends lost 6 bases and 4 bases, in that order; junction bases with no gene match: 5. Germline CDR1 MDHEN, CDR2 SYDVKM.

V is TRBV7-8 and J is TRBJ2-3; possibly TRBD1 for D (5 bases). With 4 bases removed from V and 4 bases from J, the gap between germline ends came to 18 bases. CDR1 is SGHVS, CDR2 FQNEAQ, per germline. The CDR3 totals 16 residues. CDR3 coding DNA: TGTGCCAGCAGCTCCCGTGGGGCGATAGGCCCAGATACGCAGTATTTT. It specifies CASSSRGAIGPDTQYF.

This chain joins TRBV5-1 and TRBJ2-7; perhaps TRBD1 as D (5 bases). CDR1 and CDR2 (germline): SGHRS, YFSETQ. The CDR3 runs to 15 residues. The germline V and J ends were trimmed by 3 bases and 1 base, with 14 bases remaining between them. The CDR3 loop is CASSWRRGTSYEQYF. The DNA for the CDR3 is TGCGCCAGCAGCTGGCGAAGGGGTACGTCCTACGAGCAGTACTTC. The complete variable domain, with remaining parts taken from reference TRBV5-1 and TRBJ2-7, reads KAGVTQTPRYLIKTRGQQVTLSCSPISGHRSVSWYQQTPGQGLQFLFEYFSETQRNKGNFPGRFSGRQFSNSRSEMNVSTLELGDSALYLCASSWRRGTSYEQYFGPGTRLTVT.

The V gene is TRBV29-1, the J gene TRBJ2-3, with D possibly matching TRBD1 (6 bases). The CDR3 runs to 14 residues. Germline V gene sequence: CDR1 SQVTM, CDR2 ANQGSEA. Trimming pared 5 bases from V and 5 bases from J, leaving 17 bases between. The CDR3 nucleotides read TGCAGCGTTAAGACGGGACAAGAGGGAGATACGCAGTATTTT. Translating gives CSVKTGQEGDTQYF.

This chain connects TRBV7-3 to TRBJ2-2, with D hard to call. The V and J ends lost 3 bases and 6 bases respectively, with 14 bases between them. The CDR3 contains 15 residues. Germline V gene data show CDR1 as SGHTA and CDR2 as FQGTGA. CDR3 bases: TGTGCCAGCAGCTTCGACTTAGCCGGGTCCGGGGAGCTGTTTTTT. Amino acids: CASSFDLAGSGELFF. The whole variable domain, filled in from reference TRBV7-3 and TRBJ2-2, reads GAGVSQTPSNKVTEKGKYVELRCDPISGHTALYWYRQSLGQGPEFLIYFQGTGAADDSGLPNDRFFAVRPEGSVSTLKIQRTERGDSAVYLCASSFDLAGSGELFFGEGSRLTVL.